These 24 T cell receptor beta chains originate from one sample sequenced in a study of T cell responses to AZD1222 COVID-19 vaccine. Clones were sequenced by immunoSEQ multiplex PCR, and TCRdb holds only the in-frame ones, with some missing. The table lists some 200,000 clones, just over 90% of them singletons. Here the sequenced sample was peripheral blood, taken 28 days after the second dose of the MenACWY control vaccine. The receptor source for this set is an adult who received the MenACWY meningococcal vaccine as a control.

The gene calls are TRBV6-5 and TRBJ1-4; D might be TRBD1 (5 bases). V dropped 0 bases and J dropped 7 bases, with 12 bases sitting between them. The germline V gene has CDR1 MNHEY and CDR2 SVGAGI. This CDR3 has 15 amino acids. The CDR3: CASSYSRQGVEKLFF. CDR3 sequence (DNA): TGTGCCAGCAGTTACTCGAGGCAGGGTGTTGAAAAACTGTTTTTT.

This rearrangement joins TRBV3-1 (or the pseudogene TRBV3-2) to TRBJ2-1; D ambiguous. The germline V and J ends were trimmed by 1 base and 4 bases, with 8 bases remaining between them. In germline, CDR1 is LGHDT, CDR2 YNNKEL (reference sequence). The CDR3 consists of 14 residues. CDR3 nucleotides: TGTGCCAGCAGCCAAGTCGGGCCTTACAATGAGCAGTTCTTC. Residues: CASSQVGPYNEQFF.

The V gene is TRBV6-5, the J gene TRBJ1-1, with 7 bases identical to TRBD1. CDR1 MNHEY and CDR2 SVGAGI come from the germline V gene. CDR3 size: 15 residues. The V and J ends lost 2 bases and 4 bases, in that order; junction bases with no gene match: 7. CDR3 region: CASSYHNRGGTEAFF. CDR3 nucleotide sequence: TGTGCCAGCAGTTACCACAACAGGGGTGGCACTGAAGCTTTCTTT.

The chain couples TRBV12-5 to TRBJ2-1; 7 bases align to TRBD2. Germline CDR1 reads LGHNT; CDR2 reads FRNRAP. J was trimmed by 7 bases and V by 3 bases; bases with no gene match: 6. CDR3 length: 14 residues. The CDR3 DNA reads as TGTGCTAGTGGTTTAACCGTCGGGGGGAATGAGCAGTTCTTC. Its protein product is CASGLTVGGNEQFF.

This clone was seen once. The chain has TRBV5-1 and TRBJ2-2; 12 bases line up with TRBD2. The germline CDR1 and CDR2 sequences are SGHRS and YFSETQ. The ends lost 0 bases at V and 4 bases at J; junction bases unmatched: 7. The CDR3 is 18 residues long. The DNA of the CDR3 is TGCGCCAGCAGCTTGGGCCTAGCGGGAGGGCCGGGCACCGGGGAGCTGTTTTTT. It codes for CASSLGLAGGPGTGELFF. Looking up the rest from reference TRBV5-1 and TRBJ2-2 gives the full variable domain: KAGVTQTPRYLIKTRGQQVTLSCSPISGHRSVSWYQQTPGQGLQFLFEYFSETQRNKGNFPGRFSGRQFSNSRSEMNVSTLELGDSALYLCASSLGLAGGPGTGELFFGEGSRLTVL.

J is TRBJ1-2 and V is TRBV4-1, with D perhaps TRBD1 (5 bases). Germline CDR1 MGHRA, CDR2 YSYEKL. With 4 bases removed from V and 2 bases from J, the gap between germline ends came to 20 bases. The CDR3 runs to 17 residues. The CDR3 protein is CASSPSAGGLGNYGYTF. The CDR3 DNA follows: TGCGCCAGCAGCCCCTCCGCCGGGGGTCTGGGAAACTATGGCTACACCTTC.

The chain employs TRBV11-3 and TRBJ1-3; D not resolved. The ends were cut back, 5 bases at V and 0 bases at J, with 8 bases in the middle. This CDR3 spans 14 amino acids. Germline V CDR1 and CDR2: SGHNT, YENEEA. The CDR3 DNA sequence: TGTGCCAGCAGCGCAGACAACTCTGGAAACACCATATATTTT. It translates to CASSADNSGNTIYF.

The V gene is TRBV9, the J gene TRBJ2-3; D could derive from TRBD1 or TRBD2 (5 bases each). The CDR3 totals 14 residues. V dropped 0 bases and J dropped 3 bases, with 8 bases sitting between them. Germline CDR1 and CDR2: SGDLS and YYNGEE. CDR3 loop: CASSVEGRTDTQYF. CDR3 bases: TGTGCCAGCAGCGTAGAGGGACGAACAGATACGCAGTATTTT.

DNA of the CDR3: TGCGCCAGTGCGGGGACTAGCGGTCTCCCCCAACGGGGAGAGACCCAGTACTTC. This encodes CASAGTSGLPQRGETQYF. This chain uses TRBV4-1 with TRBJ2-5; 11 bases are shared with TRBD2. Germline V gene sequence: CDR1 MGHRA, CDR2 YSYEKL. The CDR3 spans 18 residues. Germline trimming cut 9 bases from V and 4 bases from J; bases unmatched to any gene: 19.

V and J are TRBV3-1 (or the pseudogene TRBV3-2) and TRBJ2-5, with a weak D call TRBD1 (7 bases). CDR1 and CDR2 (germline): LGHDT, YNNKEL (reference sequence). The CDR3 totals 16 residues. Trimming left V 4 bases short and J 1 base short, with 16 bases between. This CDR3 reads CASSRWTGGGQETQYF. As DNA, the CDR3 is TGTGCCAGCAGCCGGTGGACAGGAGGGGGCCAAGAGACCCAGTACTTC.

The V call is TRBV27, the J call TRBJ1-2, with 9 bases aligning to TRBD1. The CDR3 runs to 14 residues. Per germline, CDR1 MNHEY and CDR2 SMNVEV (reference sequence). The junction had 8 bases not matched to a gene; V was cut back by 6 bases and J by 6 bases. The CDR3 here is CASREWDRDDGYTF. CDR3 nucleotide sequence: TGTGCCAGCAGGGAATGGGACAGGGACGATGGCTACACCTTC.

In its sample, this clone was seen once. The chain's CDR3 is CASRRTGDRPQHF. DNA of the CDR3: TGTGCCAGCAGACGGACAGGGGATAGGCCCCAGCATTTT. The chain combines TRBV12-3 or TRBV12-4 with TRBJ1-5; 9 bases agree with TRBD1. The trim removed 6 bases at V and 9 bases at J, leaving 6 bases unmatched. The CDR3 has 13 residues.

The V and J genes are TRBV18 and TRBJ2-7; 11 bases agree with TRBD2. Germline-derived CDR1 and CDR2 are KGHSH and LQKENI. The length of the CDR3 is 21 residues. V trimming: 3 bases; J trimming: 4 bases; junction bases outside the gene matches: 23. The CDR3 region is CASSPDRGAPGLAVRRYEQYF. The CDR3 DNA reads as TGTGCCAGCTCACCCGACAGGGGAGCACCGGGACTAGCGGTACGTCGGTACGAGCAGTACTTC.

This clone has only a few counts. CDR3 in amino acids: CATSDWTVVAKNIQYF. CDR3 coding DNA: TGTGCCACCAGTGATTGGACGGTGGTAGCCAAAAACATTCAGTACTTC. The rearrangement uses TRBV24-1 and TRBJ2-4; D gene uncertain. Per the germline V gene, CDR1 is KGHDR and CDR2 is SFDVKD. V dropped 2 bases and J dropped 0 bases, with 10 bases sitting between them. The CDR3 sequence is 16 residues long.

The rearrangement joins TRBV29-1 to TRBJ2-6; D not resolved. CDR1 SQVTM and CDR2 ANQGSEA come from the germline V gene. Trimming took 3 bases from V and 0 from J, leaving 3 bases between them. The CDR3 is 13 amino acids. CDR3: CSVENSGANVLTF. CDR3 in DNA: TGCAGCGTTGAGAACTCTGGGGCCAACGTCCTGACTTTC.

The chain joins TRBV5-1 to TRBJ2-7; 12 nucleotides match TRBD2. With V trimmed by 0 bases and J by 2 bases, 9 bases remained unmatched. CDR1 and CDR2 from the germline V gene are SGHRS and YFSETQ. The CDR3 runs to 18 residues. Here the CDR3 reads CASSLALAGGQSPYEQYF. The DNA of the CDR3 is TGCGCCAGCAGCTTGGCACTAGCGGGAGGACAGTCCCCCTACGAGCAGTACTTC.

The chain is built from TRBV29-1 and TRBJ1-2; D call uncertain. V was pared by 1 base and J by 8 bases, with 8 bases between. This CDR3 is 11 amino acids long. Germline CDR1 reads SQVTM; CDR2 reads ANQGSEA. CDR3 loop: CSVEGPRGYTF. As DNA, the CDR3 is TGCAGCGTTGAAGGGCCCAGGGGCTACACCTTC.

This sequence joins TRBV24-1 and TRBJ2-4; D call uncertain. V was shortened by 9 bases and J by 0 bases, with 14 bases between the two germline ends. Germline V gives CDR1 KGHDR, CDR2 SFDVKD. There are 15 residues in the CDR3. CDR3 sequence reads: CATSVSEGAKNIQYF. The DNA for the CDR3 is TGTGCCACCTCCGTGAGCGAAGGAGCCAAAAACATTCAGTACTTC.

The rearrangement links TRBV7-9 to TRBJ2-7; D remains unclear. CDR1 SEHNR and CDR2 FQNEAQ come from the germline V gene (reference sequence). The CDR3 has 14 amino acids. The V end was cut by 1 base, the J end by 1 base, with 8 bases between. The CDR3 region has the DNA TGTGCCAGCAGCTTAGTTCCCGTATCCTACGAGCAGTACTTC. As protein: CASSLVPVSYEQYF.

The J gene is TRBJ1-1, the V gene TRBV18; no reliable D call. Trimming took off 3 bases at V and 2 bases at J, with 7 bases between the two ends. The CDR3 loop spans 13 amino acids. The germline gives CDR1 KGHSH, CDR2 LQKENI. Here the CDR3 reads CASSPDGNTEAFF. The DNA of the CDR3 is TGTGCCAGCTCACCGGACGGTAACACTGAAGCTTTCTTT.

This chain links TRBV6-5 with TRBJ2-1; perhaps TRBD1 as D (6 bases). CDR3 length: 13 residues. The V end lost 7 bases, the J end lost 4 bases, and 11 bases lay between the germline ends. The germline V gene has CDR1 MNHEY and CDR2 SVGAGI. CDR3 in amino acids: CASTGTPYNEQFF. CDR3 DNA sequence: TGTGCCAGCACCGGGACACCGTACAATGAGCAGTTCTTC.

This clone was seen only once. V gene TRBV14 combines with J gene TRBJ2-1; D not resolved. Trimming took off 2 bases at V and 10 bases at J, with 6 bases between the two ends. Germline assignment: CDR1 SGHDN and CDR2 FVKESK. This CDR3 comprises 11 residues. In DNA, the CDR3 is TGTGCCAGCAGCCAAAATATAGAGCAGTTCTTC. Protein sequence: CASSQNIEQFF.

Here the CDR3 reads CASSSRLAGSYNEQFF. The DNA of the CDR3 is TGTGCCAGCAGTTCCCGACTAGCGGGGTCCTACAATGAGCAGTTCTTC. This rearrangement joins TRBV28 to TRBJ2-1; TRBD2 aligns across 11 bases. In germline, CDR1 is MDHEN, CDR2 SYDVKM. This CDR3 comprises 16 residues. V lost 4 bases, J lost 1 base, and 3 bases stayed unmatched.

The chain recombines TRBV9 with TRBJ2-3; maybe TRBD2 (5 bases). Germline lookup yields CDR1 SGDLS and CDR2 YYNGEE. V was shortened by 2 bases and J by 3 bases, with 13 bases between the two germline ends. There are 15 residues in the CDR3. The CDR3 region is CASSVLAFRTDTQYF. The CDR3 DNA follows: TGTGCCAGCAGCGTTTTAGCGTTCCGGACAGATACGCAGTATTTT.